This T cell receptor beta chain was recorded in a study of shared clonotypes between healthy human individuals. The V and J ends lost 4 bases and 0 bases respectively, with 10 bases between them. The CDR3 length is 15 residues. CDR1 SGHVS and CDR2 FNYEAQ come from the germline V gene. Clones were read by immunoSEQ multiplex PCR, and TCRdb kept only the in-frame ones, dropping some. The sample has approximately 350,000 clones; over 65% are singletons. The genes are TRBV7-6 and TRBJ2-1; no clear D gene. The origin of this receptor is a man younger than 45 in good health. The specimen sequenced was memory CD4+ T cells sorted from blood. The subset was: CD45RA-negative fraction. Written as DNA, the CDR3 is TGTGCCAGCAGCTGGGCCCCGAGCTCCTACAATGAGCAGTTCTTC. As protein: CASSWAPSSYNEQFF. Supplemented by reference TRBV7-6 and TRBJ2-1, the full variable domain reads GAGVSQSPRYKVTKRGQDVALRCDPISGHVSLYWYRQALGQGPEFLTYFNYEAQQDKSGLPNDRFSAERPEGSISTLTIQRTEQRDSAMYRCASSWAPSSYNEQFFGPGTRLTVL.